This T cell receptor beta chain was observed in a study of blood T cell repertoires in COVID-19 (dated by TCRdb to the early 2020s). Looking at the study overall: Samples covering the acute and convalescent phases of COVID-19 were provided by collaborators in the United States, Italy and Spain. The material from the prospective study consisted of cDNA or gDNA derived from T cells, B-cell-depleted T cells, or PBMCs. The dataset comprised deeply sampled blood TCRbeta repertoires from subjects exposed to, actively infected with, or recovered from COVID-19. A freely available public database, intended as a resource for researchers studying the immune response to SARS-CoV-2, is where the repertoires were released. Samples came from the ongoing ImmuneRACE study (first 160 participants) plus 1,254 subjects from 6 global collaborators. Sample metadata almost always included a de-identified subject ID, COVID-19 status, age in years and sex. Where available, HLA class I and class II types were obtained from metadata supplied by the sample provider rather than from assay-based typing.

Whole blood was collected in K2EDTA tubes by collaborating institutions according to the institutions' own protocols. For TCRbeta analysis, collaborator samples were shipped as frozen whole blood, as isolated PBMCs, or as DNA extracted from either sample type. TCRbeta CDR3 regions were amplified from genomic DNA using the immunoSEQ Assay, a bias-controlled multiplex PCR. From the authors' description of their analysis: The number of nucleated cells in each sample was estimated by amplification of reference gene primers within the assay. To quantify the absolute abundance of each unique TCRbeta CDR3 rearrangement, sequence reads were collapsed and filtered. For each sample, productive Simpson clonality was calculated as the square root of Simpson's diversity index over productive rearrangements. Drawn from immuneACCESS, this table holds only the in-frame rearrangements with V and J called that TCRdb kept. Clones are partly lost; checked studies trace under half to an unresolved V gene and leave the rest unexplained. D and trimming were read from the DNA, whereas the V and J calls and clone size are those reported in that table. The sample table records 72,000 or so clones; about 90% of these occur just once. About 5.3% of the sample is in the top ten clones.

Overall study outcomes, separate from this receptor: How much clinical and demographic metadata was included differed by source and by participant, and the metadata was provided uncurated.

The CDR3 numbers 14 residues from cysteine through phenylalanine. The retained sequence is limited to the CDR3, 42 bases, with the frame set at the first base. The junction shows trimming of 3 bases on V and 9 bases on J, plus 12 bases between the germline ends. In the germline V gene (reference sequence), CDR1 corresponds to MNHEY and CDR2 to SMNVEV. To note about this clone: There is no known antigen for this receptor. No much larger clone is present one base from it, and per-base qualities are unavailable.

Recombination linked TRBV27 to TRBJ1-6, and possibly TRBD1, on 5 matching bases. The origin of this receptor is a man aged 50 to 60 with active COVID-19. The material sequenced was peripheral blood. The DNA sequence follows: TGTGCCAGCAGTTTCGGGGGTAGTAGTTCACCCCTCCACTTT. Its protein is CASSFGGSSSPLHF.